These 18 T cell receptor beta chains came from one sample sequenced in a study of cytomegalovirus exposure and HLA in healthy donors. Primers included in the PCR were 60 Vbeta and 13 Jbeta primers. TCRdb keeps only in-frame clones here, not all; method: immunoSEQ multiplex PCR. This table has approximately 150,000 clones, roughly nine tenths appearing once. The sample was PBMCs. These receptors came from a woman in her twenties or thirties in good health and CMV-seronegative.

This clone was observed a single time. The rearrangement links TRBV2 to TRBJ2-1, with 8 positions matching TRBD2. Germline-derived CDR1 and CDR2 are SNHLY and FYNNEI. Germline trimming cut 8 bases from V and 6 bases from J; bases unmatched to any gene: 6. This CDR3 is 13 amino acids long. CDR3 DNA: TGTGCCAGCGTACCGGGGGGGGTCAATGAGCAGTTCTTC. This gives the protein CASVPGGVNEQFF.

The gene calls are TRBV18 and TRBJ2-1, with 8 bases lining up with TRBD1. From germline, CDR1 is KGHSH and CDR2 LQKENI. Trimming at V came to 4 bases and at J to 3 bases, leaving 8 bases not matched to a gene. The CDR3 is 16 amino acids. The CDR3 bases are TGTGCCAGCTCACTCCTACCGGGACAGGACTACAATGAGCAGTTCTTC. Translation: CASSLLPGQDYNEQFF. Full variable domain (rest looked up from reference TRBV18 and TRBJ2-1): NAGVMQNPRHLVRRRGQEARLRCSPMKGHSHVYWYRQLPEEGLKFMVYLQKENIIDESGMPKERFSAEFPKEGPSILRIQQVVRGDSAAYFCASSLLPGQDYNEQFFGPGTRLTVL.

This clone was detected only a few times. The V gene is TRBV6-4, the J gene TRBJ2-2; no clear D gene. V lost 0 bases, J lost 7 bases, and 6 bases lay in between. The germline CDR1 and CDR2 sequences are MRHNA and SNTAGT. This CDR3 contains 13 residues. The DNA for the CDR3 is TGTGCCAGCAGTGACTCGGCATACGGGGAGCTGTTTTTT. Translation: CASSDSAYGELFF.

The CDR3 nucleotides read TGTGCCAGCAGCTCCCATAGGGGAGAGACCCAGTACTTC. Its translation: CASSSHRGETQYF. The V and J genes are TRBV7-7 and TRBJ2-5, with a tentative D call TRBD1 (5 bases). Germline values: CDR1 SSHAT, CDR2 FNYEAQ (reference sequence). V was cut by 4 bases and J by 4 bases, with 10 bases left in between. The CDR3 spans 13 residues. The variable domain in full, completed from reference TRBV7-7 and TRBJ2-5, reads GAGVSQSPRYKVTKRGQDVTLRCDPISSHATLYWYQQALGQGPEFLTYFNYEAQPDKSGLPSDRFSAERPEGSISTLTIQRTEQRDSAMYRCASSSHRGETQYFGPGTRLLVL.

The chain uses TRBV5-4 and TRBJ1-2; the match to TRBD1 covers 7 bases. The ends lost 4 bases at V and 8 bases at J; junction bases unmatched: 14. Germline CDR1 and CDR2: SGHNT and YYREEE (reference sequence). The CDR3 loop spans 15 amino acids. CDR3 sequence (DNA): TGTGCCAGCAGCCCGGGGACAGCCCGCAGGGGGGGCTACACCTTC. Protein sequence: CASSPGTARRGGYTF.

The chain employs TRBV7-9 and TRBJ2-1; maybe TRBD2 (7 bases). Between the trimmed V and J ends, which lost 5 bases and 7 bases, there was a span of 12 bases. The germline V gene encodes CDR1 SEHNR and CDR2 FQNEAQ (reference sequence). The CDR3 extends over 13 amino acids. The CDR3 nucleotides are TGTGCCAGCAGCGGGGGGGCCAGAAATGAGCAGTTCTTC. Protein sequence: CASSGGARNEQFF.

V and J are TRBV4-1 and TRBJ1-2; D is uncertain. Germline lookup yields CDR1 MGHRA and CDR2 YSYEKL. V was cut by 1 base and J by 2 bases, with 8 bases left in between. The CDR3 sequence is 14 residues long. In DNA, the CDR3 is TGCGCCAGCAGCCAAGGGTCAGGAAACTATGGCTACACCTTC. It translates to CASSQGSGNYGYTF.

The chain recombines TRBV6-6 with TRBJ1-2; tentatively, D is TRBD1 (5 bases). The V and J ends lost 4 bases and 8 bases respectively, with 14 bases between them. The CDR3 spans 13 residues. Germline-derived CDR1 and CDR2 are MNHNY and SVGAGI (reference sequence). Here the CDR3 DNA reads TGTGCCAGCAGTTCCCAACAGGTTAGAGGCTACACCTTC. As protein: CASSSQQVRGYTF.

The chain couples TRBV7-6 to TRBJ1-1; D is ambiguous. Deletions cut 5 bases from V and 1 base from J, with 8 bases between. CDR3 length: 13 amino acids. CDR1 is SGHVS, CDR2 FNYEAQ, per germline. CDR3 nucleotides: TGTGCCAGCAGCCGGGAGGCGAACACTGAAGCTTTCTTT. Its protein product is CASSREANTEAFF.

DNA of the CDR3: TGTGCCAGCAGCTTAGGGTTGGCGGGGGCCAACACAGATACGCAGTATTTT. As protein: CASSLGLAGANTDTQYF. The chain joins TRBV7-2 to TRBJ2-3, with a tentative D call TRBD2 (7 bases). Germline CDR1 reads SGHTA; CDR2 reads FQGNSA. CDR3 length equals 17 residues. Trimming removed 1 base from V and 2 bases from J, with 16 bases in between.

This clone was counted once. The chain couples TRBV5-4 to TRBJ2-3; 16 nucleotides match TRBD2. The CDR3 length is 18 residues. The germline V gene encodes CDR1 SGHNT and CDR2 YYREEE (reference sequence). After removal of 3 bases from V and 3 bases from J, the junction contained 7 bases not matched to a gene. The CDR3, as DNA: TGTGCCAGCAGCTCGTCGGGACTAGCGGGAGGGCCTACAGATACGCAGTATTTT. Residues: CASSSSGLAGGPTDTQYF.

The chain combines TRBV10-2 with TRBJ2-3; D remains ambiguous. Trimming cost V 5 bases and J 0 bases, with 9 bases left between them. CDR3 length: 14 amino acids. The germline gives CDR1 WSHSY, CDR2 SAAADI. Written as DNA, the CDR3 is TGCGCCAGCAGTTCTCCAGTCAGCACAGATACGCAGTATTTT. Amino acids: CASSSPVSTDTQYF.

J is TRBJ2-7 and V is TRBV5-1; tentatively, D is TRBD1 (6 bases). The CDR3 runs to 14 residues. Germline-derived CDR1 and CDR2 are SGHRS and YFSETQ. V shed 4 bases and J shed 3 bases, with 14 bases lying between them. In DNA, the CDR3 is TGCGCCAGCAGCCCCAGGGGAAATGGCTACGAGCAGTACTTC. Translation: CASSPRGNGYEQYF.

CDR3: CASSPAAAGELFF. CDR3 DNA: TGTGCCAGCTCACCAGCGGCTGCCGGGGAGCTGTTTTTT. The chain couples TRBV18 to TRBJ2-2; D not resolved. V lost 2 bases and J lost 6, with 7 bases in between. This CDR3 contains 13 residues. Germline CDR1 is KGHSH and CDR2 is LQKENI.

This chain joins TRBV19 and TRBJ2-2; TRBD1 aligns across 7 bases. Germline CDR1 and CDR2: LNHDA and SQIVND (reference sequence). The J segment lost 7 bases and the V segment lost 6 bases, leaving 8 bases of the junction unmatched. The CDR3 covers 14 residues. Here the CDR3 DNA reads TGTGCCAGTAGGAACACAGGGGAAGGCGGGGAGCTGTTTTTT. It codes for CASRNTGEGGELFF.

The chain recombines TRBV9 with TRBJ1-2; possible D gene TRBD1, 6 bases. Per germline, CDR1 SGDLS and CDR2 YYNGEE. V lost 0 bases to trimming and J lost 5 bases, with 17 bases between them. The CDR3 has 16 amino acids. CDR3 in DNA: TGTGCCAGCAGCGTAGACTGGGACAACTTGGGATATGGCTACACCTTC. It encodes CASSVDWDNLGYGYTF.

The chain combines TRBV28 with TRBJ1-2; no clear D. Trimming cost V 1 base and J 7 bases, with 10 bases left between them. The germline V gene encodes CDR1 MDHEN and CDR2 SYDVKM. This CDR3 has 13 amino acids. In DNA form, the CDR3 reads TGTGCCAGCAGTTTATTTCGTTATTCTGGCTACACCTTC. Amino acid sequence: CASSLFRYSGYTF.

This chain uses TRBV30 with TRBJ2-2, with TRBD2 as a possible D gene (5 bases). V was trimmed by 4 bases and J by 13 bases, leaving 13 bases between them. CDR1 and CDR2 (germline): GTSNPN, SVGIG (reference sequence). There are 11 residues in the CDR3. CDR3 loop: CAWISGSLLFF. CDR3 sequence (DNA): TGTGCCTGGATCAGCGGTTCGCTGCTGTTTTTT. Full variable domain (missing parts from reference TRBV30 and TRBJ2-2): SQTIHQWPATLVQPVGSPLSLECTVEGTSNPNLYWYRQAAGRGLQLLFYSVGIGQISSEVPQNLSASRPQDRQFILSSKKLLLSDSGFYLCAWISGSLLFFGEGSRLTVL.